This T cell receptor (beta chain) was sequenced during a study of shared clonotypes between healthy human individuals. V shed 7 bases and J shed 3 bases, with 7 bases lying between them. Germline-derived CDR1 and CDR2 are MDHEN and SYDVKM. The CDR3 totals 13 residues. The assay was immunoSEQ multiplex PCR, and TCRdb's table has in-frame clones only and misses some. Of just under 350,000 clones in the sample, about 73% were seen once. The receptor was isolated from a man younger than 40 in good health. Sequences were obtained from memory CD4+ T cells sorted from blood. The subset is: CD45RA-negative fraction. This chain links TRBV28 with TRBJ2-6; D remains unclear. CDR3 DNA: TGTGCCAGCAAATGGGGTGGGGCCAACGTCCTGACTTTC. Protein: CASKWGGANVLTF.